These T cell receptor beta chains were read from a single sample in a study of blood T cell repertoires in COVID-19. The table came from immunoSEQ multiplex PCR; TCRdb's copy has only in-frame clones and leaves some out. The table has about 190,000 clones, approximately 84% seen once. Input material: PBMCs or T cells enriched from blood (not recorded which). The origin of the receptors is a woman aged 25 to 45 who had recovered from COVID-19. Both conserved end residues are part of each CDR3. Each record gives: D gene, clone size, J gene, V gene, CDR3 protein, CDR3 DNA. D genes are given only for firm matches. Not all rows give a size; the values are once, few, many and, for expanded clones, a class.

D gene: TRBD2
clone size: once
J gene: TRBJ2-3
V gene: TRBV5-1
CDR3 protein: CASSLALAGVADTQYF
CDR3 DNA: TGCGCCAGCAGCTTGGCGTTAGCGGGGGTAGCAGATACGCAGTATTTT

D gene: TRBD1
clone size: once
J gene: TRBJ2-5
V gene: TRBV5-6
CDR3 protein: CASSDTGARYQETQYF
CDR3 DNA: TGTGCCAGCAGCGACACAGGGGCGCGGTATCAAGAGACCCAGTACTTC

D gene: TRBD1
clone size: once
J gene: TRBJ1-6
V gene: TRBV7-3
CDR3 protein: CASSLNGQGNSPLHF
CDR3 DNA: TGTGCCAGCAGCCTCAATGGACAGGGGAATTCACCCCTCCACTTT

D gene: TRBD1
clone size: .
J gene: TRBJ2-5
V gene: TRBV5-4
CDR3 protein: CASSNDRDSSFQETQYF
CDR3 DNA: TGTGCCAGCAGCAACGACCGGGACAGCAGCTTCCAAGAGACCCAGTACTTC

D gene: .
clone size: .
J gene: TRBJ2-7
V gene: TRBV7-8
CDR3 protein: CASRRIIEYEQYF
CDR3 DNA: TGTGCCAGCAGGCGCATTATCGAGTACGAGCAGTACTTC

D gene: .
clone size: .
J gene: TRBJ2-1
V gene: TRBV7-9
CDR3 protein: CASSPYDSRGNEQFF
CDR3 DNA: TGTGCCAGCAGCCCCTATGATTCGCGTGGCAATGAGCAGTTCTTC

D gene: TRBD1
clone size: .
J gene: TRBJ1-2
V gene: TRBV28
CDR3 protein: CASSKDRGIGGYTF
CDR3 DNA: TGTGCCAGCAGCAAGGACAGGGGAATTGGCGGCTACACCTTC

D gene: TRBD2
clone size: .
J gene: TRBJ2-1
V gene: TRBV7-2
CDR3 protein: CASSFSHGAGGINEQFF
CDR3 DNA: TGTGCCAGCAGCTTTTCCCATGGTGCGGGGGGGATCAATGAGCAGTTCTTC

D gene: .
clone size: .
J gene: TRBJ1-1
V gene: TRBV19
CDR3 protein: CASSTIPAGIERTEAFF
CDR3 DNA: TGTGCCAGTAGCACGATCCCGGCAGGGATTGAACGGACTGAAGCTTTCTTT

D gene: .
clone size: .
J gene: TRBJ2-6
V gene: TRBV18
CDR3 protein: CASSPTQGSGANVLTF
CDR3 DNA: TGTGCCAGCTCACCAACCCAGGGGTCTGGGGCCAACGTCCTGACTTTC

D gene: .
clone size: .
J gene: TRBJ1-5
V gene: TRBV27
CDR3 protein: CASSSYSSGNQPQHF
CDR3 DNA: TGTGCCAGCAGTTCCTACAGCAGCGGTAATCAGCCCCAGCATTTT

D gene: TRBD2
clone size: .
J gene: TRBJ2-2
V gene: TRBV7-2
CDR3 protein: CASSLHGGSLGELFF
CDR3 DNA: TGTGCCAGCAGCTTACACGGGGGGTCCCTCGGGGAGCTGTTTTTT

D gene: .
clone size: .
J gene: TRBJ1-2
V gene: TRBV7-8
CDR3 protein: CASSLVHISGYTF
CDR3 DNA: TGTGCCAGCAGCTTAGTGCACATTTCCGGCTACACCTTC

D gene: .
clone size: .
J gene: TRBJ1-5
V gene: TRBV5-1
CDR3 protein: CASSFDGVNQPQHF
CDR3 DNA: TGCGCCAGCAGCTTTGACGGGGTGAATCAGCCCCAGCATTTT

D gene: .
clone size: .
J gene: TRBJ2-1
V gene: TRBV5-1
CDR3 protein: CASSLGTSPSSRSYNEQFF
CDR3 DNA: TGCGCCAGCAGCTTGGGTACTAGCCCCTCCTCAAGGTCCTACAATGAGCAGTTCTTC

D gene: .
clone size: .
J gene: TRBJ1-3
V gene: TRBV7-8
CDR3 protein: CASSPHISGNTIYF
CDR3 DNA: TGTGCCAGCAGCCCTCACATCTCTGGAAACACCATATATTTT

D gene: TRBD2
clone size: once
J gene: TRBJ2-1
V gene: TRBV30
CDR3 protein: CAWSVTSGVYNEQFF
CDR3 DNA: TGTGCCTGGAGTGTAACGAGCGGGGTCTACAATGAGCAGTTCTTC

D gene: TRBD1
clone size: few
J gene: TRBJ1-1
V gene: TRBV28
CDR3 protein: CASSLFGRGQGMEAFF
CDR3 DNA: TGTGCCAGCAGTTTATTTGGGAGGGGACAGGGAATGGAAGCTTTCTTT

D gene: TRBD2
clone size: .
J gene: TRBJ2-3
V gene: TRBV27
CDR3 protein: CASSLMTSGGADTQYF
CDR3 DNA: TGTGCCAGCAGTCTCATGACTAGCGGGGGTGCAGATACGCAGTATTTT

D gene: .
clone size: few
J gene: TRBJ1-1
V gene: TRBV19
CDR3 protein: CASSIRNTEAFF
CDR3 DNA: TGTGCCAGTAGTATCAGGAACACTGAAGCTTTCTTT

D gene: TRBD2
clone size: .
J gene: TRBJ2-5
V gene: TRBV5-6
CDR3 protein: CASSLITSGGARETQYF
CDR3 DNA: TGTGCCAGCAGCTTGATCACTAGCGGGGGGGCACGGGAGACCCAGTACTTC

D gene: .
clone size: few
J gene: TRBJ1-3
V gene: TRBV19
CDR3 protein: CASFTGNTIYF
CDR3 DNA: TGTGCCAGTTTCACTGGAAACACCATATATTTT

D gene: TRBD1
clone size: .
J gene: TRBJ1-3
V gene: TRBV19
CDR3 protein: CASSSDRVSGNTIYF
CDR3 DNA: TGTGCCAGTAGCAGTGACAGGGTGTCTGGAAACACCATATATTTT

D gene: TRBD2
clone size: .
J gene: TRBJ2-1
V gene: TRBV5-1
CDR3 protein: CASSLGLAGPYNEQFF
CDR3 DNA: TGCGCCAGCAGCTTGGGACTAGCGGGGCCCTACAATGAGCAGTTCTTC

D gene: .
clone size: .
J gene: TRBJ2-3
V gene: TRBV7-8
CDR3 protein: CASSSEGGATDTQYF
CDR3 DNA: TGTGCCAGCAGCTCCGAGGGGGGGGCAACAGATACGCAGTATTTT

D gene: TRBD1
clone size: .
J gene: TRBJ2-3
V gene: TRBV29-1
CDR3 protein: CSANRGSDTQYF
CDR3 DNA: TGCAGCGCAAACAGGGGATCAGATACGCAGTATTTT

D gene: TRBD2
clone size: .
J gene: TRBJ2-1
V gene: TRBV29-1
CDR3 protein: CSVLAGGPYNEQFF
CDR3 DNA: TGCAGCGTCTTAGCGGGAGGGCCCTACAATGAGCAGTTCTTC

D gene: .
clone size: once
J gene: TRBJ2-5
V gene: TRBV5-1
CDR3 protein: CASRVGSEYQETQYF
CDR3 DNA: TGCGCCAGCAGAGTGGGCTCAGAGTACCAAGAGACCCAGTACTTC

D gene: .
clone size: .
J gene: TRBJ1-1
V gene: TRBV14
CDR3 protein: CASSRRDSRWNTEAFF
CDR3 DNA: TGTGCCAGCAGCCGCCGGGACTCAAGGTGGAACACTGAAGCTTTCTTT

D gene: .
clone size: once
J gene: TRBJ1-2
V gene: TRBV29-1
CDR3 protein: CSVDTLGTWGYTF
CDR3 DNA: TGCAGCGTTGATACTTTAGGGACATGGGGCTACACCTTC

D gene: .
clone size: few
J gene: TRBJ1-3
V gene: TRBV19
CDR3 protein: CASTRSKGDSGNTIYF
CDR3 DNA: TGTGCCAGTACCCGTTCTAAGGGGGACTCTGGAAACACCATATATTTT

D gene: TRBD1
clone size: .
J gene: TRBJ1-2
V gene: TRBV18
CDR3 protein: CASSLLPGQGDYGYTF
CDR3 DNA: TGTGCCAGCTCACTCCTTCCGGGACAGGGGGACTATGGCTACACCTTC

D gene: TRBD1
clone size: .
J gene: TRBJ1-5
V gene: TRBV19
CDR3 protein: CASSRQGAGNQPQHF
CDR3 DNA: TGTGCCAGTAGTAGACAGGGGGCCGGCAATCAGCCCCAGCATTTT

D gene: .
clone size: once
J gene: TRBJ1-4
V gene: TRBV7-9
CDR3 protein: CASSSGQSATNEKLFF
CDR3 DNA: TGTGCCAGCAGCTCCGGACAGAGTGCAACTAATGAAAAACTGTTTTTT

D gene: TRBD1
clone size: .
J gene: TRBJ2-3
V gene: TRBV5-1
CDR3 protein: CASSADRGRSDTQYF
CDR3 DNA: TGCGCCAGCAGCGCTGACAGGGGGCGGTCAGATACGCAGTATTTT

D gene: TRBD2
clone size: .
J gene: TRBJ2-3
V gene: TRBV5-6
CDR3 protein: CASSPMVGLARNTQYF
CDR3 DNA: TGTGCCAGCAGCCCGATGGTCGGACTAGCGAGAAATACGCAGTATTTT

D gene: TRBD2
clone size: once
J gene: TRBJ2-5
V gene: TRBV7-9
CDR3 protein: CASSLRGAGGWETQYF
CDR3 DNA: TGTGCCAGCAGCCTACGAGGAGCGGGAGGGTGGGAGACCCAGTACTTC

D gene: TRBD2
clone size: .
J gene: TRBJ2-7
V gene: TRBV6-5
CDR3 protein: CASAGGATKQYF
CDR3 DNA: TGTGCCAGCGCGGGGGGAGCTACGAAGCAGTACTTC

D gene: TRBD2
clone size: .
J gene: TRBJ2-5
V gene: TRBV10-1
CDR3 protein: CASSLSGGPQETQYF
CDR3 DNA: TGCGCCAGCAGCCTAAGCGGGGGCCCCCAAGAGACCCAGTACTTC

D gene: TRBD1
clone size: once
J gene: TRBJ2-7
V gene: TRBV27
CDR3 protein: CASTLTGGPYEQYF
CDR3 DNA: TGTGCCAGCACTCTCACAGGGGGTCCCTACGAGCAGTACTTC

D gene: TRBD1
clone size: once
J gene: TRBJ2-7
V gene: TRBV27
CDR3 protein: CASRGQGLGGSVYEQYF
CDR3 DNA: TGTGCCAGCAGGGGACAGGGCCTTGGCGGGAGTGTGTACGAGCAGTACTTC

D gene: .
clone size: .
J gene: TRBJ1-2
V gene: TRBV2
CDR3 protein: CASSAWGGYTF
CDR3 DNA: TGTGCCAGCAGTGCATGGGGCGGCTACACCTTC

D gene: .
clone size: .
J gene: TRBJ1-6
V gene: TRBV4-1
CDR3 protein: CASSQDLGASSYNSPLHF
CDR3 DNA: TGCGCCAGCAGCCAAGACTTAGGGGCAAGCTCCTATAATTCACCCCTCCACTTT

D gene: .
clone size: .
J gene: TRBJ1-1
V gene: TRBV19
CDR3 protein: CASSIRGGAEAFF
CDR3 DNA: TGTGCCAGTAGTATTAGGGGGGGCGCTGAAGCTTTCTTT

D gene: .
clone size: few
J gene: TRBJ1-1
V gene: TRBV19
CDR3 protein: CASSIVGAGAFF
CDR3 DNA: TGTGCCAGTAGTATAGTAGGGGCAGGTGCTTTCTTT

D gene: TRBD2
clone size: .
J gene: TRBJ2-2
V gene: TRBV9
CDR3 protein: CASSVGAGGQYGELFF
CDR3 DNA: TGTGCCAGCAGCGTAGGCGCGGGGGGGCAGTACGGGGAGCTGTTTTTT

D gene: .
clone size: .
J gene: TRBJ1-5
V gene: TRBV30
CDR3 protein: CAWSVKGPGNQPQHF
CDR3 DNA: TGTGCCTGGAGTGTGAAGGGGCCAGGCAATCAGCCCCAGCATTTT

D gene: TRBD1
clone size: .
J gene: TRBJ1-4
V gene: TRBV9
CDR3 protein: CASSSRQGVDEKLFF
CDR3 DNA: TGTGCCAGCAGCTCCCGACAGGGAGTAGATGAAAAACTGTTTTTT

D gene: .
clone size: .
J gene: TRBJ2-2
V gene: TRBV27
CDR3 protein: CASSSLNTGELFF
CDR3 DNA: TGTGCCAGCAGTTCCCTGAACACCGGGGAGCTGTTTTTT

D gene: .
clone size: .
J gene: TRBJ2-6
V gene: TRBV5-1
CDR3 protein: CASSLDVGEISGANVLTF
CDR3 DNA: TGCGCCAGCAGCTTGGATGTTGGGGAGATCTCTGGGGCCAACGTCCTGACTTTC